The 31 T cell receptor beta chains in this list originate from one sample, sequenced in a study of T cell changes during pregnancy in multiple sclerosis. This table comes from immunoSEQ multiplex PCR, and its TCRdb copy is limited to in-frame clones, with some not included. The table has approximately 100,000 clones, about 94% seen once; the top ten hold approximately 0.88%. Sequenced material: peripheral blood, taken before pregnancy. The receptors originated from a female donor with multiple sclerosis, enrolled in a pregnancy study.

The chain is built from TRBV7-9 and TRBJ1-5; 7 bases are shared with TRBD1. This CDR3 has 15 residues. Losses at the gene ends were 4 bases for V and 5 bases for J; bases not matched to a gene: 8. CDR1 and CDR2 from the germline V gene are SEHNR and FQNEAQ (reference sequence). The CDR3 loop reads CASSSASTGHQPQHF. For the CDR3, the DNA is TGTGCCAGCAGCTCGGCTTCGACAGGGCATCAGCCCCAGCATTTT. Supplemented by reference TRBV7-9 and TRBJ1-5, the full variable domain reads DTGVSQNPRHKITKRGQNVTFRCDPISEHNRLYWYRQTLGQGPEFLTYFQNEAQLEKSRLLSDRFSAERPKGSFSTLEIQRTEQGDSAMYLCASSSASTGHQPQHFGDGTRLSIL.

The chain carries TRBV20-1 and TRBJ1-2; possibly TRBD1 for D (6 bases). Per the germline V gene, CDR1 is DFQATT and CDR2 is SNEGSKA (reference sequence). V was cut by 5 bases and J by 5 bases, with 9 bases left in between. This CDR3 has 11 residues. In nucleotides, the CDR3 is TGCAGTGCTTTCACAGGGTATGGCTACACCTTC. Amino acid sequence: CSAFTGYGYTF.

The chain is built from TRBV9 and TRBJ2-7, with TRBD2 matching over 7 bases. This CDR3 contains 15 residues. Germline assignment: CDR1 SGDLS and CDR2 YYNGEE. After removal of 0 bases from V and 0 bases from J, the junction contained 3 bases not matched to a gene. The chain's CDR3 is CASSVGLADSYEQYF. CDR3 sequence (DNA): TGTGCCAGCAGCGTAGGGCTAGCGGACTCCTACGAGCAGTACTTC.

The V call is TRBV30, the J call TRBJ1-1; the match to TRBD1 covers 8 bases. The trim removed 1 base at V and 5 bases at J, leaving 3 bases unmatched. The CDR3 has 13 amino acids. Germline V gives CDR1 GTSNPN, CDR2 SVGIG (reference sequence). The CDR3 spells CAWSEDRVTEAFF. The DNA of the CDR3 is TGTGCCTGGAGTGAGGACAGGGTAACTGAAGCTTTCTTT.

The sample holds a few counts of this clone. The genes are TRBV4-1 and TRBJ1-1, with D tentatively TRBD1 (6 bases). The CDR3 length is 14 residues. The V gene lost 0 bases and the J gene lost 1 base, with 6 bases spanning the gap. Germline loops: CDR1 MGHRA, CDR2 YSYEKL. CDR3 region: CASSQEGGNTEAFF. CDR3 bases: TGCGCCAGCAGCCAAGAAGGGGGGAACACTGAAGCTTTCTTT.

CDR3 residues: CASSEDTTYFYEQYF. DNA of the CDR3: TGTGCCAGCAGTGAAGACACCACATATTTCTACGAGCAGTACTTC. The V call is TRBV2, the J call TRBJ2-7; D call uncertain. Trimming removed 1 base at V and 3 bases at J, with 13 bases between. This CDR3 is 15 amino acids long. CDR1 SNHLY and CDR2 FYNNEI come from the germline V gene.

This clone came up once. V gene TRBV11-2 combines with J gene TRBJ1-5; weak D call: TRBD1 (6 bases). Trimming took 3 bases from V and 7 from J, leaving 10 bases between them. Per germline, CDR1 SGHAT and CDR2 FQNNGV. The CDR3 consists of 13 residues. CDR3 region: CASSLGDTQPQHF. The CDR3 nucleotides read TGTGCCAGCAGCTTGGGGGACACCCAGCCCCAGCATTTT.

The gene calls are TRBV4-2 and TRBJ2-2, with D possibly being TRBD2 (5 bases). The germline V gene encodes CDR1 LGHNA and CDR2 YNFKEQ. This CDR3 has 17 residues. V was clipped by 0 bases and J by 2 bases, with 13 bases between them. The chain's CDR3 is CASSQEEAGPNTGELFF. In DNA form, the CDR3 reads TGTGCCAGCAGCCAAGAGGAGGCAGGACCCAACACCGGGGAGCTGTTTTTT.

The rearrangement uses TRBV27 and TRBJ2-7; D is ambiguous. Germline lookup yields CDR1 MNHEY and CDR2 SMNVEV (reference sequence). V was clipped by 0 bases and J by 10 bases, with 13 bases between them. The CDR3 sequence is 13 residues long. DNA of the CDR3: TGTGCCAGCAGTTTATCGGGCAGACAATCACAGTACTTC. It is translated as CASSLSGRQSQYF.

This chain links TRBV27 with TRBJ2-2; D unresolved. This CDR3 region has 16 residues. The germline CDR1 and CDR2 sequences are MNHEY and SMNVEV (reference sequence). Deletions cut 3 bases from V and 2 bases from J, with 13 bases between. DNA of the CDR3: TGTGCCAGCAGTTTTAGTGGCGGTGTCAACACCGGGGAGCTGTTTTTT. Residues: CASSFSGGVNTGELFF.

The rearrangement uses TRBV5-6 and TRBJ1-2; 10 positions match TRBD1. The CDR3 contains 15 residues. V gave up 6 bases and J gave up 6 bases; unmatched junction bases: 11. CDR1 is SGHDT and CDR2 is YYEEEE in the germline V gene. The CDR3 reads CASTRDRGRSNGYTF. CDR3 nucleotides: TGTGCCAGCACCCGAGACAGGGGGCGGTCTAATGGCTACACCTTC.

V and J are TRBV25-1 and TRBJ1-2; 7 bases align to TRBD1. The CDR3 is 12 residues long. CDR1 is MGHDK, CDR2 SYGVNS, per germline. Losses at the gene ends were 5 bases for V and 7 bases for J; bases not matched to a gene: 4. The CDR3 loop is CASSTGDRGYTF. For the CDR3, the DNA is TGTGCCAGCAGTACAGGGGATCGTGGCTACACCTTC.

The gene calls are TRBV7-3 and TRBJ2-1; 7 bases are shared with TRBD2. V was clipped by 1 base and J by 0 bases; unmatched bases: 3. CDR3 length: 16 amino acids. The germline gives CDR1 SGHTA, CDR2 FQGTGA. CDR3 sequence: CASSLKGGSSYNEQFF. Here the CDR3 DNA reads TGTGCCAGCAGCTTAAAGGGAGGGTCCTCCTACAATGAGCAGTTCTTC.

This rearrangement joins TRBV9 to TRBJ1-1; 8 bases map to TRBD1. CDR1 is SGDLS and CDR2 is YYNGEE in the germline V gene. This CDR3 comprises 16 residues. V shed 3 bases and J 1 base; nucleotides not matched to a gene: 8. CDR3 region: CASSADPTGANTEAFF. DNA for the CDR3: TGTGCCAGCAGCGCCGATCCGACAGGGGCGAACACTGAAGCTTTCTTT.

The V and J genes are TRBV7-6 and TRBJ2-1; 9 bases align to TRBD2. V lost 2 bases, J lost 6 bases, and 5 bases stayed unmatched. This CDR3 spans 15 amino acids. Germline V gene lookup returns CDR1 SGHVS and CDR2 FNYEAQ. CDR3 protein: CASSLIEAGGNEQFF. Here the CDR3 DNA reads TGTGCCAGCAGCTTAATCGAAGCGGGGGGCAATGAGCAGTTCTTC.

The chain links TRBV11-2 to TRBJ1-2; the D gene is possibly TRBD1 (6 bases). This CDR3 is 14 amino acids long. V lost 5 bases to trimming and J lost 8 bases, with 18 bases between them. The germline CDR1 and CDR2 sequences are SGHAT and FQNNGV. Here the CDR3 reads CASSQDRIRRGYTF. The CDR3, as DNA: TGTGCCAGCAGCCAAGACAGGATCAGGAGGGGCTACACCTTC.

J is TRBJ1-2 and V is TRBV19; D is possibly TRBD1 (6 bases). With 4 bases removed from V and 0 bases from J, the gap between germline ends came to 12 bases. Germline V gene lookup returns CDR1 LNHDA and CDR2 SQIVND (reference sequence). The CDR3 totals 15 residues. In DNA form, the CDR3 reads TGTGCCAGTAGTAGGACAGACGGAGCTAACTATGGCTACACCTTC. Translation gives CASSRTDGANYGYTF.

This clone was counted between two and nine times. This rearrangement joins TRBV30 to TRBJ1-5, with D unresolved. V lost 2 bases, J lost 2 bases, and 13 bases lay in between. The CDR3 extends over 15 amino acids. Germline V gene data show CDR1 as GTSNPN and CDR2 as SVGIG (reference sequence). The CDR3 DNA is TGTGCCTGGAGTAGTGACTCCCTGGGCAATCAGCCCCAGCATTTT. As protein: CAWSSDSLGNQPQHF.

The chain couples TRBV28 to TRBJ2-1; a possible D gene is TRBD2 (7 bases). This CDR3 has 16 residues. From germline, CDR1 is MDHEN and CDR2 SYDVKM. The germline V and J ends were trimmed by 6 bases and 2 bases, with 17 bases remaining between them. CDR3 amino acids: CASSPSLGGAYNEQFF. The CDR3 DNA reads TGTGCCAGCAGCCCTAGCCTAGGGGGGGCCTACAATGAGCAGTTCTTC.

This clone was seen only a few times. The chain carries TRBV7-8 and TRBJ2-4, with D possibly TRBD2 on 5 matching bases. Germline CDR1 is SGHVS and CDR2 is FQNEAQ. The CDR3 contains 13 residues. Trimming cost V 1 base and J 6 bases, with 7 bases left between them. The chain's CDR3 is CASSLVGVNIQYF. Here the CDR3 DNA reads TGTGCCAGCAGCTTAGTCGGGGTAAACATTCAGTACTTC.

This clone was seen a single time. The CDR3: CASSSRGLAGGGSYNEQFF. DNA for the CDR3: TGTGCCAGTAGTAGTAGGGGACTAGCGGGAGGGGGCTCCTACAATGAGCAGTTCTTC. This chain links TRBV19 with TRBJ2-1, with TRBD2 matching over 16 bases. There are 19 residues in the CDR3. V dropped 4 bases and J dropped 0; count of bases not matched to a gene: 6. Germline V gene lookup returns CDR1 LNHDA and CDR2 SQIVND (reference sequence).

The V call is TRBV7-2, the J call TRBJ2-5; 11 bases agree with TRBD2. J gave up 5 bases and V 3 bases, and 2 bases lay outside the gene matches. Germline V gene data show CDR1 as SGHTA and CDR2 as FQGNSA. The CDR3 covers 14 residues. The CDR3 spells CASSFSGRGETQYF. CDR3 bases: TGTGCCAGCAGCTTTAGCGGGAGGGGGGAGACCCAGTACTTC.

V and J are TRBV9 and TRBJ2-1, with D tentatively TRBD2 (6 bases). Trimming took 3 bases from V and 0 from J, leaving 16 bases between them. Germline V gene sequence: CDR1 SGDLS, CDR2 YYNGEE. This CDR3 region has 17 residues. The CDR3 nucleotides are TGTGCCAGCAGCGCAAGGGACTTGATTAGCTCCTACAATGAGCAGTTCTTC. It encodes CASSARDLISSYNEQFF.

Written as DNA, the CDR3 is TGTGCCTGGGTTGGGGGAGGTACGAGGGGTTCCTACAATGAGCAGTTCTTC. Encoded protein: CAWVGGGTRGSYNEQFF. J is TRBJ2-1 and V is TRBV30; possibly TRBD2 for D (6 bases). The CDR3 sequence is 17 residues long. Germline lookup yields CDR1 GTSNPN and CDR2 SVGIG (reference sequence). V lost 5 bases and J lost 1, with 21 bases in between.

The chain is built from TRBV2 and TRBJ1-3; weak D call: TRBD1 (6 bases). Germline CDR1 SNHLY, CDR2 FYNNEI. The CDR3 sequence is 15 residues long. V gave up 6 bases and J gave up 4 bases, with 16 bases separating them. CDR3 sequence reads: CASSLQGSGGNTIYF. CDR3 sequence (DNA): TGTGCCAGCAGCCTACAGGGTTCAGGCGGAAACACCATATATTTT.

This rearrangement joins TRBV28 to TRBJ2-7; D remains ambiguous. Trimming shortened V by 6 bases and J by 7 bases, and 13 bases separated the two germline ends. From germline, CDR1 is MDHEN and CDR2 SYDVKM. The CDR3 is 12 residues long. CDR3 sequence (DNA): TGTGCCAGCAGCCCCCCACTACGGGAGCAGTACTTC. Translation: CASSPPLREQYF.

This sequence joins TRBV19 and TRBJ2-7; 7 bases are shared with TRBD2. Germline CDR1 is LNHDA and CDR2 is SQIVND (reference sequence). This CDR3 spans 15 amino acids. V gave up 5 bases and J gave up 3 bases; unmatched junction bases: 10. This chain's CDR3 is CASSQGGWGFYEQYF. The CDR3 DNA reads TGTGCCAGTAGTCAGGGAGGGTGGGGGTTCTACGAGCAGTACTTC.

This chain connects TRBV27 to TRBJ2-3; 8 nucleotides line up with TRBD2. The CDR3 contains 16 residues. Germline loops: CDR1 MNHEY, CDR2 SMNVEV (reference sequence). Unmatched junction bases numbered 8, after V lost 4 bases and J lost 2 bases. CDR3 coding DNA: TGTGCCAGCAGTTCAATACTAGCGGAACACACAGATACGCAGTATTTT. It codes for CASSSILAEHTDTQYF.

In nucleotides, the CDR3 is TGTGCCAGCAGCTCCCCTTCCTACAATGAGCAGTTCTTC. Its translation is CASSSPSYNEQFF. The chain carries TRBV11-3 and TRBJ2-1; D is undetermined. CDR1 SGHNT and CDR2 YENEEA come from the germline V gene. Trimming cost V 4 bases and J 1 base, with 5 bases left between them. The CDR3 totals 13 residues.

The CDR3 spells CASSQPTGSYNEQFF. CDR3 coding DNA: TGTGCCAGCAGCCAACCGACAGGGTCCTACAATGAGCAGTTCTTC. The chain uses TRBV5-4 and TRBJ2-1; 7 bases agree with TRBD1. With V trimmed by 4 bases and J by 1 base, 5 bases remained unmatched. The germline V gene has CDR1 SGHNT and CDR2 YYREEE (reference sequence). CDR3 size: 15 residues.

This clone was observed a handful of times. This sequence joins TRBV4-1 and TRBJ1-5; D gene uncertain. This CDR3 contains 18 residues. CDR1 and CDR2 from the germline V gene are MGHRA and YSYEKL. Trimming removed 0 bases from V and 0 bases from J, with 15 bases in between. The CDR3 sequence: CASSQDPAGSYSNQPQHF. The CDR3 DNA is TGCGCCAGCAGCCAAGATCCAGCAGGTTCATATAGCAATCAGCCCCAGCATTTT.